This T cell receptor (beta chain) was profiled in a study of blood T cell repertoires in COVID-19. Sequencing was performed with immunoSEQ multiplex PCR; in TCRdb, only in-frame clones are kept and a portion is missing. In the table there are 150,000 or so clones, roughly 85% of which are singletons. The V and J ends lost 4 bases and 6 bases, in that order; junction bases with no gene match: 6. The CDR3 is 16 amino acids. From germline, CDR1 is LNHDA and CDR2 SQIVND (reference sequence). The chain is built from TRBV19 and TRBJ2-2; 12 bases map to TRBD1. This clonotype originated in a middle-aged man who had recovered from COVID-19. The specimen was PBMCs or T cells enriched from blood (not recorded which). The CDR3, as DNA: TGTGCCAGTAGTACGCCGGGACAGGGGGCGCCCGGGGAGCTGTTTTTT. Its protein is CASSTPGQGAPGELFF.